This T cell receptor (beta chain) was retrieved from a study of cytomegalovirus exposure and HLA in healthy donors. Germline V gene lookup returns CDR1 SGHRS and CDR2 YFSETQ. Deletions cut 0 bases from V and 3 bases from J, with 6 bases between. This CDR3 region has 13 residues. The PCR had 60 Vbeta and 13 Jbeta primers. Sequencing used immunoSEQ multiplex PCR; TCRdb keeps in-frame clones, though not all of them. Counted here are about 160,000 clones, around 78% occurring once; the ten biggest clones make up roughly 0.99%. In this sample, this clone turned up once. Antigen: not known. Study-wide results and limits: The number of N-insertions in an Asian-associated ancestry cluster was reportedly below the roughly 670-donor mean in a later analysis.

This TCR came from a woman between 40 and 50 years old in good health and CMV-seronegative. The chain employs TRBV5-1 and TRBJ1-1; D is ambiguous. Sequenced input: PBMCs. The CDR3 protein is CASSLAQDTEAFF. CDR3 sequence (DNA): TGCGCCAGCAGCTTGGCCCAGGACACTGAAGCTTTCTTT.